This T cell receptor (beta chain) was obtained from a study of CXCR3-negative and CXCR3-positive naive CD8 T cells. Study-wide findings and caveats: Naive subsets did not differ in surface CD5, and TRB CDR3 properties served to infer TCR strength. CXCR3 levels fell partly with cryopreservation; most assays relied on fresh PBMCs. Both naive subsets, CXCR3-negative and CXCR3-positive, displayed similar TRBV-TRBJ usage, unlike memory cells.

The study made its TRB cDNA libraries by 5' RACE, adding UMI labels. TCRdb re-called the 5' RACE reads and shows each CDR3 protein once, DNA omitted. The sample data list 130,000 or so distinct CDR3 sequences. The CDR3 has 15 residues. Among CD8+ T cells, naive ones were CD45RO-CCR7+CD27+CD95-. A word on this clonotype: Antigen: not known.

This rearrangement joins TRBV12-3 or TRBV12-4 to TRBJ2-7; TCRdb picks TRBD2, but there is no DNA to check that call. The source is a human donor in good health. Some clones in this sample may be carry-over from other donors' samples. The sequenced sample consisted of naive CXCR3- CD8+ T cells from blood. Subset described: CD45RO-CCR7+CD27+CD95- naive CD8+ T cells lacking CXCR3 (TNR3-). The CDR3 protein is CASSPAGPLPYEQYF.